This TCR beta chain is drawn from a study of blood T cell repertoires in COVID-19. The wider study: Sites across the United States, Italy and Spain contributed samples from acute and convalescent COVID-19. Nucleic acid was either cDNA or gDNA, and it came from T cells, B-cell-depleted T cells, or PBMCs.

Authors' data handling: Reference gene primer amplification in the assay estimated nucleated cell counts. TCRdb's copy holds only in-frame clones and misses some; the assay was immunoSEQ multiplex PCR. That table supplies the V and J calls and clone size; D and trimming were determined from the DNA. The sample has roughly 150,000 clones, around nine tenths seen once. The CDR3 loop spans 9 amino acids. The V end was cut by 10 bases, the J end by 7 bases, with 8 bases between. Sequences were obtained from peripheral blood. The TCR sequence derives from a woman aged 70 to 79 with acute or convalescent COVID-19. The chain recombines TRBV5-3 with TRBJ1-1; possibly TRBD1 for D (5 bases). TRBV5-3 is flagged as an ORF with uncertain function. The CDR3 sequence: CALGGEAFF. The CDR3 region has the DNA TGTGCCCTGGGGGGTGAAGCTTTCTTT.